This TCR beta chain was sequenced in a study of T-cell memory formation after mild COVID-19. Whole-study findings and limits: Researchers could not confirm that second-wave clones peaking on day 37 targeted SARS-CoV-2. The CD4+ clones that contracted clustered mainly within CM and EM, and the CD8+ clones concentrated in EMRA. Several responding clones turned up in pre-infection memory, indicating that cross-reactive memory may have taken part.

Points on this clonotype: What it recognizes is unknown.

A single record per CDR3 protein comes from TCRdb applying MiXCR to the 5' RACE reads. The sample lists under 650,000 distinct CDR3 sequences, roughly 18% occurring once. The CDR3 spans 16 residues. CDR1 is DFQATT and CDR2 is SNEGSKA in the germline V gene (reference sequence). V gave up 0 bases and J gave up 3 bases, with 15 bases separating them. Sequencing was performed on PBMCs or a T cell subset sorted from them (not recorded which). The clonotype comes from an adult woman who had mild COVID-19 (a few samples of this study predate the infection). Cell type and time point are not known. The V gene is TRBV20-1, the J gene TRBJ2-1; D is possibly TRBD1 (5 bases). CDR3 bases: TGCAGTGCTAGAGATCTAGGGCAGGGATACTACAATGAGCAGTTCTTC. It specifies CSARDLGQGYYNEQFF.